This T cell receptor beta chain is from a study of CD8 T cells in ankylosing spondylitis. This clonotype has just a few counts. V dropped 5 bases and J dropped 2 bases, with 11 bases sitting between them. CDR3 length: 14 amino acids. Germline assignment: CDR1 SEHNR and CDR2 FQNEAQ (reference sequence). One entry per CDR3 protein results from TCRdb running MiXCR on the 5' RACE reads. Of some 130,000 distinct CDR3 sequences listed, just under 7.5% are singletons. The sample consisted of blood, either unsorted or a sorted T cell fraction (not recorded which). The origin of this receptor is a female donor with ankylosing spondylitis or in good health (not recorded which). The J gene is TRBJ2-3, the V gene TRBV7-9; possibly TRBD1 or TRBD2 for D (5 bases each). The CDR3 spells CASSPGRITDTQYF. For the CDR3, the DNA is TGTGCCAGCAGCCCGGGACGGATCACAGATACGCAGTATTTT.